This T cell receptor beta chain stems from a study of PD-1 blockade in classical Hodgkin lymphoma. Looking at the study overall: It was nivolumab at 3 mg/kg, given intravenously every 2 weeks, that patients received.

Broader study findings: As was reported, newly diagnosed patients showed lower baseline TCR diversity than healthy donors did. Why the repertoires differ is still unclear, perhaps disease activity or prior therapy.

The CDR3 loop spans 16 amino acids. V lost 1 base, J lost 1 base, and 11 bases lay in between. The V gene's germline CDR1 is MGHRA and CDR2 YSYEKL. The repertoire was sequenced with immunoSEQ multiplex PCR; TCRdb's copy has only in-frame clones and lacks some. The table includes some 10,000 clones, 74% detected once. Exposure to brentuximab vedotin varied, and each patient had relapsed following autologous stem cell transplantation. CD4+ T cells were purified from thawed PBMCs by magnetic negative selection. A note on this clone: The antigen is undetermined.

The sequenced sample was CD4+ T cells from blood, obtained at baseline. The origin of this receptor is a human donor with classical Hodgkin lymphoma. The V gene is TRBV4-1, the J gene TRBJ2-1; no reliable D call. CDR3 in amino acids: CASSQVNMVSYNEQFF. CDR3 coding DNA: TGCGCCAGCAGCCAAGTTAATATGGTTTCCTACAATGAGCAGTTCTTC.